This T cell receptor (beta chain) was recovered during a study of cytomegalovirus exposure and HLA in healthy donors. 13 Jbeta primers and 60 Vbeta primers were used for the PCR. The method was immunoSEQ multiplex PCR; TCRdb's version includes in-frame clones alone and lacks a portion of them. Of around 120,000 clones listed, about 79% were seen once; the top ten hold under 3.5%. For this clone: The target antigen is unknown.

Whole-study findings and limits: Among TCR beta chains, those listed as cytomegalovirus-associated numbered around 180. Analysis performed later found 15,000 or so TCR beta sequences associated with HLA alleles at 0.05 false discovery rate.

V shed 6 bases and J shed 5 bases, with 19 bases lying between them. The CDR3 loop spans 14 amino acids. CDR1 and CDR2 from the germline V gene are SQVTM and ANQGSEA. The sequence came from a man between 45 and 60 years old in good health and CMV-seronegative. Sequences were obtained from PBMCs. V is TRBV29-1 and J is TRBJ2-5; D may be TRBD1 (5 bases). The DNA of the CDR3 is TGCAGCGTCGGCAGCGTAGGGGTGATGGAGACCCAGTACTTC. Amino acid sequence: CSVGSVGVMETQYF.